This passage covers 6 T cell receptor beta chains from one sample sequenced in a study of monozygotic twins with inflammatory bowel disease. TCRdb re-called the 5' RACE reads and shows each CDR3 protein once, DNA omitted. Its listing shows 200,000 to 250,000 distinct CDR3 sequences. The sequenced material came from blood. The receptors originated from a human donor with ulcerative colitis or Crohn's disease, or a healthy co-twin of an affected twin (not recorded which).

The chain is built from TRBV2 and TRBJ2-5; the D call of TRBD2 rests on TCRdb alone, since no DNA is present to check it. Germline assignment: CDR1 SNHLY and CDR2 FYNNEI. The CDR3 has 15 amino acids. Here the CDR3 reads CASSDKGLRGETQYF.

This chain joins TRBV5-1 and TRBJ2-1; TCRdb lists TRBD1, though no DNA is available to test this call. CDR3 size: 15 residues. Germline-derived CDR1 and CDR2 are SGHRS and YFSETQ. The chain's CDR3 is CASSRGASSYNEQFF.

V and J are TRBV5-1 and TRBJ2-7; TCRdb's D gene call, TRBD1, goes unchecked for lack of DNA. This CDR3 spans 14 amino acids. Germline CDR1 and CDR2: SGHRS and YFSETQ. The CDR3 reads CASSFGQGLSEQYF.

The chain links TRBV14 to TRBJ2-5; there is no DNA to check the TCRdb D call of TRBD1. Germline lookup yields CDR1 SGHDN and CDR2 FVKESK. The CDR3 runs 17 residues. The CDR3 loop is CASSPRQGGRVRETQYF.

The rearrangement joins TRBV6-2 or TRBV6-3 to TRBJ1-5; TCRdb selects TRBD1, and the lack of DNA leaves this call unchecked. CDR3 size: 15 residues. In germline, CDR1 is MNHEY, CDR2 SVGEGT. The CDR3 loop is CASTLSPQGNQPQHF.

J is TRBJ2-3 and V is TRBV20-1; the TCRdb call, TRBD1, lacks DNA for checking. The CDR3 covers 14 residues. Germline values: CDR1 DFQATT, CDR2 SNEGSKA (reference sequence). CDR3 in amino acids: CSARDSGAGDTQYF.